The entry below gives a single T cell receptor beta chain sequence along with its context. Its antigen is still unknown. The sample comes from a study of T cell responses to AZD1222 COVID-19 vaccine. Some clones are missing from TCRdb's copy, which holds only in-frame ones; the method was immunoSEQ multiplex PCR. The data show about 82,000 clones, approximately 91% seen once. General observations from the study: Repertoire sampling was restricted to post-peak T cell response timepoints. Donors were chiefly white British, with a greater number of females, and clonal diversity was perhaps underestimated.

This material consisted of peripheral blood, taken on day 0 of AZD1222 vaccination. This receptor was identified in an adult in good health.

The CDR3 reads CASSARTSGGTQYF. As DNA, the CDR3 is TGTGCCAGCAGCGCCAGGACTAGCGGGGGGACCCAGTACTTC. The chain combines TRBV9 with TRBJ2-5; 13 nucleotides match TRBD2. After removal of 3 bases from V and 7 bases from J, the junction contained 3 bases not matched to a gene. The CDR3 contains 14 residues. Germline loops: CDR1 SGDLS, CDR2 YYNGEE.